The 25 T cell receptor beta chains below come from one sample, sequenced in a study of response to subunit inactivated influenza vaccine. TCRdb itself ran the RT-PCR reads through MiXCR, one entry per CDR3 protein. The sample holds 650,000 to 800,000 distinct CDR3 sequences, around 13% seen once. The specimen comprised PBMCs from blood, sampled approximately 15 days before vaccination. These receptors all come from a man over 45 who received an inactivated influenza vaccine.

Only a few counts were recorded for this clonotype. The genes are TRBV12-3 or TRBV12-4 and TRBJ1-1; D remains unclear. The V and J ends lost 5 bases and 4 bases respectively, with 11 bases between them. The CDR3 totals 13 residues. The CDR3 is CASSGSGSTEAFF. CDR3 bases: TGTGCCAGCAGTGGGTCTGGGAGCACTGAAGCTTTCTTT.

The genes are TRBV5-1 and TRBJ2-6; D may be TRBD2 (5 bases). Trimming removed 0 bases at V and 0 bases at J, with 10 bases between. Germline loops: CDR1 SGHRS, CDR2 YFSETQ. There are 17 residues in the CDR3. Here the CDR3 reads CASSLDGAGSGANVLTF. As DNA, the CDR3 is TGCGCCAGCAGCTTGGATGGTGCGGGCTCTGGGGCCAACGTCCTGACTTTC.

In DNA form, the CDR3 reads TGTGCCAGCAGCCAAACACGGGACGGCTACGAGCAGTACTTC. Protein product: CASSQTRDGYEQYF. The chain employs TRBV7-9 and TRBJ2-7; the D gene could be TRBD1 or TRBD2 (5 bases each). V lost 5 bases, J lost 3 bases, and 14 bases lay in between. The CDR3 runs to 14 residues. Germline V gene data show CDR1 as SEHNR and CDR2 as FQNEAQ (reference sequence). The full variable domain, with the rest looked up from reference TRBV7-9 and TRBJ2-7, is DTGVSQNPRHKITKRGQNVTFRCDPISEHNRLYWYRQTLGQGPEFLTYFQNEAQLEKSRLLSDRFSAERPKGSFSTLEIQRTEQGDSAMYLCASSQTRDGYEQYFGPGTRLTVT.

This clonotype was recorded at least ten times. CDR3 coding DNA: TGTGCCAGCAGCCCATTAGCGGGTGCGAACACCGGGGAGCTGTTTTTT. Amino acids: CASSPLAGANTGELFF. The V gene is TRBV7-2, the J gene TRBJ2-2; 7 positions match TRBD2. The CDR3 is made up of 16 amino acids. Germline V lookup: CDR1 SGHTA, CDR2 FQGNSA. J was trimmed by 0 bases and V by 5 bases; bases with no gene match: 6.

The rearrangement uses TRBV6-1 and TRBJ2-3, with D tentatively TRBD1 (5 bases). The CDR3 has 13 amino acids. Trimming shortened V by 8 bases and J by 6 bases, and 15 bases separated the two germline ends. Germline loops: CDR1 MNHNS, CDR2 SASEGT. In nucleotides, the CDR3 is TGTGCCAGCTCAGGACGAAACAGGGATACGCAGTATTTT. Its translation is CASSGRNRDTQYF.

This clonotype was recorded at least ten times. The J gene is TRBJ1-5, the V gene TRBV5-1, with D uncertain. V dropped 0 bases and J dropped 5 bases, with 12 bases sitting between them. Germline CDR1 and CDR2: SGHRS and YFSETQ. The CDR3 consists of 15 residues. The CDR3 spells CASSLGGVGDQPQHF. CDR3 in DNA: TGCGCCAGCAGCTTGGGGGGAGTCGGGGATCAGCCCCAGCATTTT.

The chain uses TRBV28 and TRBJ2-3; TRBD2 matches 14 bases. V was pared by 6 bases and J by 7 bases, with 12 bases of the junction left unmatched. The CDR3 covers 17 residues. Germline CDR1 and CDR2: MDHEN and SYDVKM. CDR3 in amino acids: CASRPLGTSGSIYTQYF. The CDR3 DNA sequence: TGTGCCAGCAGACCCCTCGGGACTAGCGGGAGTATCTATACGCAGTATTTT.

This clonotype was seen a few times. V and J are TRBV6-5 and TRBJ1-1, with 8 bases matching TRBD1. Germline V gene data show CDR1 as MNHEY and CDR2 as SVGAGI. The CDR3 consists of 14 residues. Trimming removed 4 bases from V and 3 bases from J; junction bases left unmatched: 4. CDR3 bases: TGTGCCAGCAGTTTCGGACAGGGTGACACTGAAGCTTTCTTT. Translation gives CASSFGQGDTEAFF.

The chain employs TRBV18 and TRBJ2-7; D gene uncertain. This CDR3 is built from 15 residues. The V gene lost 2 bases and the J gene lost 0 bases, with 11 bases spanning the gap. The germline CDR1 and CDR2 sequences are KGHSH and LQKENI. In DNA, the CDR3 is TGTGCCAGCTCACCAAATCCTGGAAGCTCCTACGAGCAGTACTTC. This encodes CASSPNPGSSYEQYF.

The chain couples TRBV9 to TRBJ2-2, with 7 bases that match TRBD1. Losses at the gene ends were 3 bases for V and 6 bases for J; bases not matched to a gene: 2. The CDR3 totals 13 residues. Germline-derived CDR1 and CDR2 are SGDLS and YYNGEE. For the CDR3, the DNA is TGTGCCAGCAGCGCAACAGGGGCCGGGGAGCTGTTTTTT. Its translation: CASSATGAGELFF.

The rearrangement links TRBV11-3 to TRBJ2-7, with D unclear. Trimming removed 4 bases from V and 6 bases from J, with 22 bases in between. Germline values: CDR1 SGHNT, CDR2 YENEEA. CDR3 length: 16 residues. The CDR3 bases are TGTGCCAGCAGCTCGCCCCGGACCCCTTCTTGGGGCGAGCAGTACTTC. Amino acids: CASSSPRTPSWGEQYF.

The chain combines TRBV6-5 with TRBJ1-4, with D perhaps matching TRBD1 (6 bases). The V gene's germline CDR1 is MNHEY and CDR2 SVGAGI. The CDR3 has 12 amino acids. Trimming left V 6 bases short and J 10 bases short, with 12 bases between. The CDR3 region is CASSRPRGKLFF. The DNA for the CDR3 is TGTGCCAGCAGCCGACCCAGGGGAAAACTGTTTTTT.

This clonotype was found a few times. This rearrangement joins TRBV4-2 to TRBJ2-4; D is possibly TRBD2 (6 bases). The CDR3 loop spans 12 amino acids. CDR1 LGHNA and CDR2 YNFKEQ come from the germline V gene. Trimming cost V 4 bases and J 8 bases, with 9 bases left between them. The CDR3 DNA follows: TGTGCCAGCAGCCGCGGGGAGCACATTCAGTACTTC. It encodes CASSRGEHIQYF.

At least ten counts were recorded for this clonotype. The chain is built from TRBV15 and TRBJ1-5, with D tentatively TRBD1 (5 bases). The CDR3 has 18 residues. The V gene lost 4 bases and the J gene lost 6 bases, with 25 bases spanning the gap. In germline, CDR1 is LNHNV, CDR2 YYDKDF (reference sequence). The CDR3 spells CATSTGGWGSGSGQPQHF. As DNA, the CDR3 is TGTGCCACCAGCACAGGCGGATGGGGGTCCGGGTCGGGTCAGCCCCAGCATTTT.

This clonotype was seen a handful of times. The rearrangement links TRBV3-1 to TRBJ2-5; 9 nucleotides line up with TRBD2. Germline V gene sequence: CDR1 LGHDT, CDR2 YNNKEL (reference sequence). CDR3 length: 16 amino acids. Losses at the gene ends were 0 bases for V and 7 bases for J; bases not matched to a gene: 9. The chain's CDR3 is CASSQDPSGGRVTQYF. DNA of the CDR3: TGTGCCAGCAGCCAAGATCCGAGCGGGGGGCGTGTGACCCAGTACTTC.

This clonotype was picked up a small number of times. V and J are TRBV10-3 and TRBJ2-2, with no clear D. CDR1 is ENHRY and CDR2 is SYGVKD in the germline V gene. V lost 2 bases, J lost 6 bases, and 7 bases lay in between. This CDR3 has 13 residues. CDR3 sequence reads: CAISEVQAGELFF. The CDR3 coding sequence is TGTGCCATCAGTGAGGTCCAGGCCGGGGAGCTGTTTTTT.

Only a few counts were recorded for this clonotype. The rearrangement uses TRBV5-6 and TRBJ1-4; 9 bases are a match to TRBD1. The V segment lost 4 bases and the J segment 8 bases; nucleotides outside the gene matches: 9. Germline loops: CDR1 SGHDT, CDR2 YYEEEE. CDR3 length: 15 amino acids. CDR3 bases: TGTGCCAGCAGCACCCCGGGACAGGGAAGCGAAAAACTGTTTTTT. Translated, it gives CASSTPGQGSEKLFF.

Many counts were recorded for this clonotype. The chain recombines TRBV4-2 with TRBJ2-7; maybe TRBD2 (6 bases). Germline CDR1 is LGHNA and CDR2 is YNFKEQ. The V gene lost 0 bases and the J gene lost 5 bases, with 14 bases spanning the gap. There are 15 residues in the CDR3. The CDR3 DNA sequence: TGTGCCAGCAGCCAAGATGGGGATACGGGGGACGAGCAGTACTTC. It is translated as CASSQDGDTGDEQYF.

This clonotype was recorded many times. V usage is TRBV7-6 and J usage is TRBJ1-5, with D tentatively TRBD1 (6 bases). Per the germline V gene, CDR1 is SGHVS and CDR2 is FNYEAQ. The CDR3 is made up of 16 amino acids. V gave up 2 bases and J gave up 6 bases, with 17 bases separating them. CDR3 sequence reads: CASSLIGGRGSQPQHF. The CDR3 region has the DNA TGTGCCAGCAGCTTAATCGGAGGGAGGGGGAGTCAGCCCCAGCATTTT.

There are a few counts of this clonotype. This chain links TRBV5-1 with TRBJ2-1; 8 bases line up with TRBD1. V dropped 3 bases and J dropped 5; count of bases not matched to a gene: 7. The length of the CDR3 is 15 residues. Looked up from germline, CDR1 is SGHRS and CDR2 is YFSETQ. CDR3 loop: CASSYTGQGNNEQFF. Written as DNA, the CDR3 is TGCGCCAGCAGCTACACCGGACAGGGAAACAATGAGCAGTTCTTC.

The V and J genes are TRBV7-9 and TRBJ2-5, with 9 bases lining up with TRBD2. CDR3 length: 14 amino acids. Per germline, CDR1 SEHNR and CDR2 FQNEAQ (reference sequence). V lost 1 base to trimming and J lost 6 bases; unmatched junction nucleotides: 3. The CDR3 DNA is TGTGCCAGCAGCTTAGGCGGGGGGGAGAAGACCCAGTACTTC. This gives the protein CASSLGGGEKTQYF.

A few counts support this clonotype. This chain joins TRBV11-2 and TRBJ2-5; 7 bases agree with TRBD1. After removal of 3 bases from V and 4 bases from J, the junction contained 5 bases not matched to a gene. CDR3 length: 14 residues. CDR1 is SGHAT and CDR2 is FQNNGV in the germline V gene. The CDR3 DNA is TGTGCCAGCAGCTTGACAGGGCGGACAGAGACCCAGTACTTC. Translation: CASSLTGRTETQYF.

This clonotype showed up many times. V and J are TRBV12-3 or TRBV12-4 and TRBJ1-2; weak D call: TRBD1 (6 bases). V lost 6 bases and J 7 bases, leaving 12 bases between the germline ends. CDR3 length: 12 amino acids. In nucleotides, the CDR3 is TGTGCCAGCAGCCAACAGGGCTTTGGCTACACCTTC. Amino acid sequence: CASSQQGFGYTF.

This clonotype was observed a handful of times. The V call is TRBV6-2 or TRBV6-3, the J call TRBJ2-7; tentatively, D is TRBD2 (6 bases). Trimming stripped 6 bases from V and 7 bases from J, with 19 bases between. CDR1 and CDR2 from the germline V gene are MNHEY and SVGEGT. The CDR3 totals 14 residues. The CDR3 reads CASSIRDFAGEQYF. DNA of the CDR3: TGTGCCAGCAGCATAAGGGACTTCGCGGGGGAGCAGTACTTC.

The CDR3 sequence is CASSQGDRVHQPQHF. As DNA, the CDR3 is TGTGCCAGCAGCCAAGGGGACAGGGTCCATCAGCCCCAGCATTTT. The rearrangement links TRBV3-1 to TRBJ1-5; TRBD1 agrees at 9 bases. The V gene end was trimmed by 1 base and the J gene end by 5 bases; junction bases not matched to a gene: 3. Germline CDR1 LGHDT, CDR2 YNNKEL (reference sequence). The CDR3 is 15 residues long.